The entry below describes one T cell receptor (beta chain). This sample stems from a study of cytomegalovirus exposure and HLA in healthy donors. Sequencing used immunoSEQ multiplex PCR; TCRdb keeps in-frame clones, though not all of them. The sample has 120,000 or so clones, about 87% seen once. V lost 4 bases and J lost 1, with 5 bases in between. Germline CDR1 and CDR2: MNHEY and SMNVEV (reference sequence). The CDR3 sequence is 13 residues long. The TCR comes from a man aged 18 to 30 in good health and CMV-seronegative. The V call is TRBV27, the J call TRBJ2-1; no firm D call. The sample comprised PBMCs. CDR3 in DNA: TGTGCCAGCAGTTCCAGTTCCTACAATGAGCAGTTCTTC. Its protein product is CASSSSSYNEQFF.